This TCR beta chain was profiled in a study of Graves' ophthalmopathy and Graves' hyperthyroidism. This clonotype occurred many times. Uncontrolled infections, other autoimmune diseases, pregnancy or lactation barred patients from enrollment. The authors amplified TCR beta CDR3 regions, and they did so from RNA transcripts for repertoire sequencing. RT-PCR with HTBI primers came first, then second-round multiplex PCR. TCRdb called the multiplex PCR reads again in MiXCR, with one record for every CDR3 protein. The sample records about 620,000 distinct CDR3 sequences, 22% being singletons. V lost 2 bases, J lost 9 bases, and 10 bases lay in between. Germline assignment: CDR1 MDHEN and CDR2 SYDVKM. There are 12 residues in the CDR3.

This chain links TRBV28 with TRBJ1-1; a weak D match, TRBD1 (6 bases). The sequence derives from a young woman with stable Graves' hyperthyroidism. Some clones in this sample may be carry-over from other donors' samples. The specimen sequenced was peripheral blood. The CDR3 is CASSLTGRKAFF. The CDR3 region has the DNA TGTGCCAGCAGTTTAACAGGGCGGAAAGCTTTCTTT.